This TCR beta chain emerged from a study of T-cell reconstitution after alpha-beta-depleted transplantation in children. Study-wide points: The study reportedly traced alpha-beta T cells about two months after transplant to several hundred expanded graft clones.

TCRbeta library construction was performed incorporating unique molecular identifiers. TCRdb reprocessed the PCR reads via MiXCR and lists one record per CDR3 protein. This table has 100,000 or so distinct CDR3 sequences, 7.5% to 9% appearing once. This clonotype was recorded a few times. The antigen remains undetermined. Trimming removed 4 bases from V and 4 bases from J, with 11 bases in between. Germline values: CDR1 LGHNA, CDR2 YNFKEQ. The CDR3 length is 13 residues. The sequence came from a boy younger than 10 with acute lymphoblastic leukemia, due to receive a stem cell transplant. The rearrangement uses TRBV4-2 and TRBJ2-7, with a tentative D call TRBD1 (5 bases). The source was PBMCs, collected before TCRalphabeta/CD19-depleted stem cell transplant. DNA of the CDR3: TGTGCCAGCAGCCGGACACGGGCGTACGAGCAGTACTTC. This gives the protein CASSRTRAYEQYF.